A selection of T cell receptor beta chains follows, all from one sample in a study of long-term antiretroviral therapy in people with HIV. Here immunoSEQ multiplex PCR was the method, and the copy in TCRdb shows in-frame clones only, minus some. The profile shows roughly 11,000 clones, 60% to 75% of them singletons. Material: unsorted PBMCs, obtained less than 3.2 years before starting antiretroviral therapy. The receptors come from a man aged 35 to 55 with HIV. Each CDR3 is given with its conserved first and last residue. A D gene is named only where the DNA matches it firmly. The listing skips clone size in some rows; elsewhere it reads once, few, many or a size class.

TRBJ1-1	TRBV27	NA	NA	TGTGCCAGCACCCCCTGGGGGTCGGCTGAAGCTTTCTTT	CASTPWGSAEAFF
TRBJ1-3	TRBV15	NA	TRBD1	TGTGCCACCAGCAGAGATGACAGGGGGCCTGGAAACACCATATATTTT	CATSRDDRGPGNTIYF
TRBJ1-2	TRBV20-1	NA	NA	TGCAGTGCTAAGGACTCTTATGGCTACACCTTC	CSAKDSYGYTF
TRBJ2-1	TRBV5-1	NA	TRBD2	TGCGCCAGCAGCTTCACGAGCGGGAGCCGGAATGAGCAGTTCTTC	CASSFTSGSRNEQFF
TRBJ2-1	TRBV4-2	medium-sized	NA	TGTGCCAGCAGCCAAGGGGGTGCTGGTAAGGATGAGCAGTTCTTC	CASSQGGAGKDEQFF
TRBJ2-1	TRBV7-9	NA	TRBD1	TGTGCCAGCAGCTTACAGGGGGTCTACAATGAGCAGTTCTTC	CASSLQGVYNEQFF
TRBJ2-5	TRBV29-1	NA	NA	TGCAGCGCTCCCCCAGCGGGCTTGTGGGAGACCCAGTACTTC	CSAPPAGLWETQYF
TRBJ2-2	TRBV21-1	few	NA	TGTGCCAGCAGCAAAGAAAGGGTTGGCGGGGAGCTGTTTTTT	CASSKERVGGELFF
TRBJ2-7	TRBV7-1	once	NA	TGTGCCAGCAGCTCCCTAGTTCCCGAGCAGTACTTC	CASSSLVPEQYF
TRBJ1-3	TRBV30	NA	NA	TGTGCCTGGAGTGACAGTTATGGAAACACCATATATTTT	CAWSDSYGNTIYF
TRBJ2-5	TRBV21-1	NA	NA	TGTGCCAGCAGCTCCCTGGCAGGGTGGGAGACCCAGTACTTC	CASSSLAGWETQYF
TRBJ2-5	TRBV5-4	NA	NA	TGTGCCAGCAGCTTGGCGGGGGAGACCCAGTACTTC	CASSLAGETQYF
TRBJ1-5	TRBV19	NA	NA	TGTGCCGGGGGGGGCAGGGGCAATCAGCCCCAGCATTTT	CAGGGRGNQPQHF
TRBJ2-1	TRBV6-6	NA	NA	TGTGCCAGCAGTTCCGGAGCAAGCTCCTACAATGAGCAGTTCTTC	CASSSGASSYNEQFF
TRBJ2-1	TRBV5-1	few	NA	TGCGCCAGCAGCTCCCTCGGCGGGACGGCAGGATACAATGAGCAGTTCTTC	CASSSLGGTAGYNEQFF
TRBJ2-5	TRBV7-9	NA	TRBD1	TGTGCCAGCAGCTTAGTCGGGACAGGGGGCGAGGAGACCCAGTACTTC	CASSLVGTGGEETQYF
TRBJ2-1	TRBV7-2	once	TRBD2	TGTGCCAGCAGCTTAACCGGGACTACCAACAATGAGCAGTTCTTC	CASSLTGTTNNEQFF
TRBJ2-1	TRBV6-1	NA	TRBD2	TGTGCCAGCAGACCGGGACTAGCGCACAATGAGCAGTTCTTC	CASRPGLAHNEQFF
TRBJ2-1	TRBV7-8	NA	NA	TGTGCCAGCACTTCCTCTGGGAGCACCTACAATGAGCAGTTCTTC	CASTSSGSTYNEQFF
TRBJ2-1	TRBV4-2	NA	TRBD2	TGTGCCAGCAGCCAAGACGGTGGCGGGAGGTACAATGAGCAGTTCTTC	CASSQDGGGRYNEQFF
TRBJ2-5	TRBV19	NA	NA	TGTGCCAGTAGTCGTTGGGGACACCTCCAAGAGACCCAGTACTTC	CASSRWGHLQETQYF
TRBJ2-5	TRBV5-1	NA	TRBD2	TGCGCCAGCAGCTTGGCCGTAGCGGGAGATTTGGAGACCCAGTACTTC	CASSLAVAGDLETQYF
TRBJ2-7	TRBV11-2	NA	TRBD2	TGTGCCAGCAGCTTAGGGGCTAGCGGGAAAGGCGAGCAGTACTTC	CASSLGASGKGEQYF
TRBJ2-5	TRBV5-8	NA	TRBD1	TGTGCCAGCAGCCCGGGGACAGTCCCCCAAGAGACCCAGTACTTC	CASSPGTVPQETQYF
TRBJ2-2	TRBV5-1	NA	TRBD2	TGCGCCAGCAGCGCCAGACTAGCGGATACCGGGGAGCTGTTTTTT	CASSARLADTGELFF
TRBJ2-5	TRBV28	NA	NA	TGTGCCAGCAGGAGGGAGACCCAGTACTTC	CASRRETQYF
TRBJ1-2	TRBV9	NA	NA	TGTGCCAGCAGCGTAGATCAGTGGCTCGGTGGCTACACCTTC	CASSVDQWLGGYTF
TRBJ2-2	TRBV6-5	NA	NA	TGTGCCAGCAGTTTCTACACCGGGGAGCTGTTTTTT	CASSFYTGELFF
TRBJ2-1	TRBV19	NA	NA	TGTGCCAGTAGTATAAAGTTACAGTTCAACAATGAGCAGTTCTTC	CASSIKLQFNNEQFF
TRBJ2-3	TRBV6-5	NA	NA	TGTGCCAGCAGTTACTTTTCGGGATCTAGCACAGATACGCAGTATTTT	CASSYFSGSSTDTQYF
TRBJ2-7	TRBV2	NA	NA	TGTGCCAGCAGCTACTGGGAACCCTCCTACGAGCAGTACTTC	CASSYWEPSYEQYF
TRBJ1-2	TRBV28	NA	NA	TGTGCCAGCAGTTCCCCCAGCATCTCTAACTATGGCTACACCTTC	CASSSPSISNYGYTF
TRBJ2-1	TRBV30	NA	TRBD2	TGTGCCTGGATTCGGGGGGAGGGCTCAAATGAGCAGTTCTTC	CAWIRGEGSNEQFF
TRBJ2-7	TRBV14	NA	TRBD1	TGTGCCAGCAGCATCCCCGGGACAGGGATCTACGAGCAGTACTTC	CASSIPGTGIYEQYF
TRBJ1-1	TRBV6-1	NA	NA	TGTGCCAGCAGTGAAGCCCGCCCCACGGATGCTACCCCTGAAGCTTTCTTT	CASSEARPTDATPEAFF
TRBJ2-7	TRBV5-6	NA	NA	TGTGCCAGCAGCCACGCAGGGCCCTACGAGCAGTACTTC	CASSHAGPYEQYF
TRBJ1-5	TRBV19	NA	NA	TGTGCCAGTAGTCGACTTTTCAATCAGCCCCAGCATTTT	CASSRLFNQPQHF
TRBJ2-7	TRBV29-1	NA	NA	TGCAGCGCTCAACCCGACGGCCAAAAGCAGTACTTC	CSAQPDGQKQYF
TRBJ2-2	TRBV7-2	NA	TRBD1	TGTGCCAGCAGCTCCTCTTACAGGGGGAACGGGGAGCTGTTTTTT	CASSSSYRGNGELFF
TRBJ1-4	TRBV5-1	NA	NA	TGCGCCAGCAGCTTGTCAGGGCAGGGTGAAAAACTGTTTTTT	CASSLSGQGEKLFF
TRBJ2-1	TRBV19	NA	TRBD2	TGTGCCAGTAGTGATAGCGGGAGTTACAATGAGCAGTTCTTC	CASSDSGSYNEQFF
TRBJ1-3	TRBV6-1	few	NA	TGTGCCAGCAGTGAACTCAGGTCGGTCTCTGGAAACACCATATATTTT	CASSELRSVSGNTIYF
TRBJ1-3	TRBV6-1	NA	TRBD1	TGTGCCAGCGTCCAGGGGGTCGTCTCTGGAAACACCATATATTTT	CASVQGVVSGNTIYF
TRBJ2-1	TRBV27	NA	TRBD2	TGTGCCAGCAGTTTATTCACGATTAGCGGGAGGGCCATGAATGAGCAGTTCTTC	CASSLFTISGRAMNEQFF
TRBJ1-2	TRBV5-8	NA	NA	TGTGCCAGCACCAGGGTTGACTATGGCTACACCTTC	CASTRVDYGYTF
TRBJ2-7	TRBV7-8	NA	NA	TGTGCCAGCAGCTGGGGAAGCGGGCCGGCTTACGAGCAGTACTTC	CASSWGSGPAYEQYF
TRBJ2-2	TRBV11-2	NA	TRBD1	TGTGCCAGCAGCCCGCAGGGACAGAAGGACGGGGAGCTGTTTTTT	CASSPQGQKDGELFF
TRBJ2-7	TRBV29-1	few	NA	TGCAGCGTTGTGGACCCTGGGCCCTACGAGCAGTACTTC	CSVVDPGPYEQYF
TRBJ2-7	TRBV9	NA	NA	TGTGCCAGCAGCGTAGACGCGGCCTCCGCCTACGAGCAGTACTTC	CASSVDAASAYEQYF
TRBJ1-3	TRBV25-1	NA	NA	TGTGCCAGCAGTCTTATAGGCTCTGGAAACACCATATATTTT	CASSLIGSGNTIYF
TRBJ1-3	TRBV5-4	NA	NA	TGTGCCAGCAGCACTCAATCGGAGGCATCCTCTGGAAACACCATATATTTT	CASSTQSEASSGNTIYF
TRBJ2-1	TRBV28	NA	NA	TGTGCCAGCAGTTTTTGGTCGGGCTACAATGAGCAGTTCTTC	CASSFWSGYNEQFF
TRBJ2-1	TRBV30	NA	TRBD2	TGTGCCTGGAGTGTTGGGACTACAAATGAGCAGTTCTTC	CAWSVGTTNEQFF
TRBJ2-3	TRBV7-9	few	NA	TGTGCCAGCAGTTCTCCCGGCAGGCTACAGGGTACGCAGTATTTT	CASSSPGRLQGTQYF